This T cell receptor beta chain was sequenced in a study of shared clonotypes between healthy human individuals. Overall study findings and caveats: Researchers found naive subsets generally carried larger estimated richness than memory subsets. Naive CD4 clonotypes overlapped across a few donors at roughly 5%. A reduction in generation probabilities was seen for non-shared clonotypes relative to those shared by all four donors.

Produced via immunoSEQ multiplex PCR; TCRdb's table is partial and in-frame only. Counted here are roughly 2,000,000 clones, roughly 93% occurring once; the ten biggest clones make up 1.5% to 2%. About this clone itself: Its antigen is unknown.

The germline V gene has CDR1 MNHEY and CDR2 SMNVEV (reference sequence). This CDR3 is 14 amino acids long. V lost 5 bases, J lost 7 bases, and 15 bases lay in between. As defined, naive CD8 cells were CD45RO-negative and positively selected for CCR7, with terminally differentiated effector memory CD45RA+ cells excluded. Every contributor of samples was a Caucasian grown-up residing in Nashville, Tennessee. The V gene is TRBV27, the J gene TRBJ1-5; weak D call: TRBD1 (6 bases). This clonotype was sampled from a man aged 18 to 35 in good health. Some clones in this sample may be carry-over from other donors' samples. The sequenced sample consisted of naive CD8+ T cells from PBMCs. For the CDR3, the DNA is TGTGCCAGCAGTACACAGGGAAATGGCCAGCCCCAGCATTTT. Its protein product is CASSTQGNGQPQHF.